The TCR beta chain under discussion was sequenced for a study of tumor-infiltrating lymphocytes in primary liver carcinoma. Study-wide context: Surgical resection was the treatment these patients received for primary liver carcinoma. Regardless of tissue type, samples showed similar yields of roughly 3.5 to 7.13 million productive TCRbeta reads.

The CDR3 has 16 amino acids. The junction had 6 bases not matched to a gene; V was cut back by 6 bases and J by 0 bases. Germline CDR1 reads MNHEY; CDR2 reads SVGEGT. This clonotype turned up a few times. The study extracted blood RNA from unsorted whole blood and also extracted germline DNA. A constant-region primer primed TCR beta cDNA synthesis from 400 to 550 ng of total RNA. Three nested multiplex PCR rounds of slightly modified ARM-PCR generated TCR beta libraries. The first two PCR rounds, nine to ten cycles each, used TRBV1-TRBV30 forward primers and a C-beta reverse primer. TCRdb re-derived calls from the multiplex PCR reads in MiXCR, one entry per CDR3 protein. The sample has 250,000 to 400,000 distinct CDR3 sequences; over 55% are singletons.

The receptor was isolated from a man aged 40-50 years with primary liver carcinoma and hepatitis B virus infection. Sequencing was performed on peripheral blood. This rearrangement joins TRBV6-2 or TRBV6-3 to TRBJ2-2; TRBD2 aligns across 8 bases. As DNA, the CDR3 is TGTGCCAGCAGAACTCCGGGACTAGCGAACACCGGGGAGCTGTTTTTT. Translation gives CASRTPGLANTGELFF.